The following is a T cell receptor (beta chain) sequence with its context. The antigen remains unidentified. These data are taken from a study of cytomegalovirus exposure and HLA in healthy donors. PCR used 60 Vbeta primers and 13 Jbeta primers. Original processing notes: An analysis performed later counted about 80 million unique TCR beta chains (around 10 million of them shared). Only in-frame clones appear in the TCRdb table, and some are missing; sequencing was by immunoSEQ multiplex PCR. V and J calls and clone size are given by that table; D and trimming were obtained from the DNA. The sample has roughly 150,000 clones, approximately 78% seen once. Broader study findings: Across all donors, roughly uniform sequencing depth was an assumption of the presence/absence analyses. Excluded: some indistinguishable V segments such as TRBV6-2 and TRBV6-3.

V shed 5 bases and J 0 bases; nucleotides not matched to a gene: 12. The CDR3 is 18 amino acids. Germline V CDR1 and CDR2: SGHNT, YYREEE (reference sequence). Sequencing was done on a sample of PBMCs. The source is a woman between 18 and 29 years old in good health and CMV-seronegative. J is TRBJ2-2 and V is TRBV5-4, with 8 bases identical to TRBD2. The CDR3 region is CASSRDIPGLANTGELFF. The CDR3 DNA reads TGTGCCAGCAGTCGCGACATACCGGGACTAGCGAACACCGGGGAGCTGTTTTTT.